The sequence of this TCR beta chain was determined in a study of regulatory T cells in long-lasting Graves disease. Study conclusions and caveats: It was in persistent disease that TRBV28, TRBJ1-2 and TRBJ2-5 were favored.

With regard to this clonotype: No antigen is known for it.

Germline V gives CDR1 SGHTA, CDR2 FQGNSA. Trimming removed 2 bases at V and 7 bases at J, with 17 bases between. This CDR3 has 15 amino acids. Noted time point: newly diagnosed GD, antithyroid drugs for less than 3 months. RNA isolated from PBMCs was used to make the TCR library. Patients hailed from an endocrinology department in Xi'an, China. Construction of the TCR beta libraries employed iRepertoire HTBI primers in conjunction with Arm-PCR of CDR3 regions. Via MiXCR, TCRdb re-called the multiplex PCR reads, giving one row per CDR3 protein. The top ten clones hold roughly 8.2% of a sample with 550,000 or so distinct CDR3 sequences, 12% of them seen once. This same sample was also taken into another study, of T cells in Graves' hyperthyroidism and ophthalmopathy. That investigation notes: Investigators excluded patients with uncontrolled infection, other autoimmune disease, pregnancy or lactation.

The material was peripheral blood mononuclear cells (PBMCs), obtained at new diagnosis, from a patient treated with antithyroid drugs. This receptor was obtained from a woman aged 25 to 39 with Graves disease. This sequence joins TRBV7-2 and TRBJ1-2, with D possibly being TRBD1 (5 bases). The CDR3 loop is CASSLRLQGLIGYTF. The CDR3 DNA reads TGTGCCAGCAGCTTAAGGTTGCAGGGTCTTATTGGCTACACCTTC.